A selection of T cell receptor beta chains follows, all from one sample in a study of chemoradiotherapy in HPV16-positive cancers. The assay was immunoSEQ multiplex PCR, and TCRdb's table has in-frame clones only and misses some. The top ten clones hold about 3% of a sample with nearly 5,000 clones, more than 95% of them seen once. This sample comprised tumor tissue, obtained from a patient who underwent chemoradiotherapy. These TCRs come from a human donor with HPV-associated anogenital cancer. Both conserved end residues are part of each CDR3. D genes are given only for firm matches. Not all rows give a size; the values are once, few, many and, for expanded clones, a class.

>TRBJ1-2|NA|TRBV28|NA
CASSLYFGGRSFTNYGYTF
TGTGCCAGCAGTTTATATTTTGGCGGCAGGTCTTTTACTAACTATGGCTACACCTTC
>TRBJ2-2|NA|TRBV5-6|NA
CASSFLDLAGELFF
TGTGCCAGCAGCTTTTTAGATTTGGCCGGGGAGCTGTTTTTT
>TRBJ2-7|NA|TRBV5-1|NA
CASSPEGQGIYEQYF
TGCGCCAGCAGTCCCGAGGGGCAAGGTATCTACGAGCAGTACTTC
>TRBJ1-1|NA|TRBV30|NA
CAWSRGLGTEAFF
TGTGCCTGGAGTAGAGGGTTGGGCACTGAAGCTTTCTTT
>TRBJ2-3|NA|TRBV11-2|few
CASSSLTGRGDTQYF
TGTGCCAGCAGCTCACTCACAGGGCGGGGAGATACGCAGTATTTT
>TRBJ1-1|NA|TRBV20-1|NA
CSARGGTEAFF
TGCAGTGCCCGGGGGGGCACTGAAGCTTTCTTT
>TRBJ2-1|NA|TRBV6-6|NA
CASRGILEHNEQFF
TGTGCCAGCAGAGGGATACTCGAGCACAATGAGCAGTTCTTC
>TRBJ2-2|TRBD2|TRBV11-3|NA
CASSPRHSTSGRAVGGELFF
TGTGCCAGCAGCCCCCGACACAGCACTAGCGGGAGGGCCGTTGGCGGGGAGCTGTTTTTT
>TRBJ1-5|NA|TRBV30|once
CAWSVGLNNQPQHF
TGTGCCTGGAGTGTGGGGCTCAACAATCAGCCCCAGCATTTT
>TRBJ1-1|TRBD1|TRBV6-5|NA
CASRSQGANTEAFF
TGTGCCAGCAGATCCCAGGGGGCTAACACTGAAGCTTTCTTT
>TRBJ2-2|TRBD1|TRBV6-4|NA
CASSEQGAGTGELFF
TGTGCCAGCAGCGAACAGGGGGCTGGAACCGGGGAGCTGTTTTTT
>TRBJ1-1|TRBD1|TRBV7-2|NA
CASSISGTGRVGLNTEAFF
TGTGCCAGCAGCATCTCCGGGACAGGGAGGGTTGGCCTGAACACTGAAGCTTTCTTT
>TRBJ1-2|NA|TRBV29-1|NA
CSVVSGNGYTF
TGCAGCGTTGTATCAGGGAATGGCTACACCTTC
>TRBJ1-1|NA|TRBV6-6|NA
CASTNGGAMRDTEAFF
TGTGCCAGCACCAACGGGGGGGCGATGAGGGACACTGAAGCTTTCTTT
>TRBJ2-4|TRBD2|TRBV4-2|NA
CASSQDDTSGGNIQYF
TGTGCCAGCAGCCAAGATGACACTAGCGGGGGAAACATTCAGTACTTC
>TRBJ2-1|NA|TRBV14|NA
CASSLERLGRQFF
TGTGCCAGCAGCCTTGAGAGGCTGGGAAGGCAGTTCTTC
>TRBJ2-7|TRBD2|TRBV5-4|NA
CASSEGLGTYEQYF
TGTGCCAGCAGCGAAGGACTAGGGACCTACGAGCAGTACTTC
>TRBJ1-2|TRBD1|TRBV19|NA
CASTSFTTGDYGYTF
TGTGCCAGCACCAGCTTTACGACAGGGGACTATGGCTACACCTTC
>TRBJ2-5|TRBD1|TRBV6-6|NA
CASSWGQGGKTQYF
TGTGCCAGCAGTTGGGGACAGGGGGGAAAGACCCAGTACTTC
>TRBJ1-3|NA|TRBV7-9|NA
CASSRTVSGNTIYF
TGTGCCAGCAGCCGGACGGTCTCTGGAAACACCATATATTTT
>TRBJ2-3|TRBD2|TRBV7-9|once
CASSLASGGRKITDTQYF
TGTGCCAGCAGCTTAGCTAGCGGGGGTCGAAAAATCACAGATACGCAGTATTTT
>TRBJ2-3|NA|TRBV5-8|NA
CASTQIEVTTDTQYF
TGTGCCAGCACCCAGATCGAGGTTACCACAGATACGCAGTATTTT
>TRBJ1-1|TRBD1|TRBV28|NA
CASSLGTAHVEAFF
TGTGCCAGCAGTTTGGGGACAGCGCACGTTGAAGCTTTCTTT
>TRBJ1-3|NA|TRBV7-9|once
CASSLYQVWQKDSGNTIYF
TGTGCCAGCAGCTTATATCAGGTTTGGCAGAAGGACTCTGGAAACACCATATATTTT
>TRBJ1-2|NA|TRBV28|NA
CASSPNINYGYTF
TGTGCCAGCAGTCCCAATATCAACTATGGCTACACCTTC
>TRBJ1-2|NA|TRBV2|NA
CASSQQGSYGYTF
TGTGCCAGCAGTCAACAGGGTAGCTATGGCTACACCTTC
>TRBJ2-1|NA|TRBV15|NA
CATSRERGYHNYNEQFF
TGTGCCACCAGCAGAGAAAGGGGGTACCATAACTACAATGAGCAGTTCTTC
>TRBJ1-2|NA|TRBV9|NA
CASSVAEGERPTGGYTF
TGTGCCAGCAGCGTAGCAGAGGGCGAACGGCCGACGGGTGGCTACACCTTC
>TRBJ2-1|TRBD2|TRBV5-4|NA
CASSARLAGGENEQFF
TGTGCCAGCAGCGCGAGACTAGCGGGAGGCGAGAATGAGCAGTTCTTC
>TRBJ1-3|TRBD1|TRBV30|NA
CALSTGEVSGNTIYF
TGTGCCCTTTCGACAGGGGAAGTCTCTGGAAACACCATATATTTT
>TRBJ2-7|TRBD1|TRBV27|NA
CASSLTGGAYEQYF
TGTGCCAGCAGTTTAACAGGGGGCGCATACGAGCAGTACTTC
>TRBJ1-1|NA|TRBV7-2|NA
CASSYDGRTEAFF
TGTGCCAGCAGCTACGATGGAAGGACTGAAGCTTTCTTT
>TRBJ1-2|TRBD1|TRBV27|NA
CASSTTGSGYTF
TGTGCCAGCAGTACGACAGGGTCGGGCTACACCTTC
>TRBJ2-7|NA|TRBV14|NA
CASSQDQLRGQYF
TGTGCCAGCAGCCAAGATCAACTTAGGGGGCAGTACTTC
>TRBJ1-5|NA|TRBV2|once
CASTARTHSNQPQHF
TGTGCCAGCACGGCCAGGACGCATAGCAATCAGCCCCAGCATTTT
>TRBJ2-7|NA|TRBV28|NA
CASTWTNTYEQYF
TGTGCCAGTACTTGGACTAACACCTACGAGCAGTACTTC
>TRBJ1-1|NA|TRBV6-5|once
CASSLQENTEAFF
TGTGCCAGCAGTCTTCAAGAGAACACTGAAGCTTTCTTT
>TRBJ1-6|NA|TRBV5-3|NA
CARSLSGDSSYNSPLHF
TGTGCCAGAAGCTTGTCAGGTGACAGCTCCTATAATTCACCCCTCCACTTT
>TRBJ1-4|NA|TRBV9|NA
CASSVGVSSEKLFF
TGTGCCAGCAGCGTAGGTGTCAGTTCTGAAAAACTGTTTTTT
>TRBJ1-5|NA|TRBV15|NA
CATSREVTVNQPQHF
TGTGCCACCAGCAGAGAAGTGACAGTCAATCAGCCCCAGCATTTT
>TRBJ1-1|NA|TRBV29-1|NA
CSVTAGTNTEAFF
TGCAGCGTTACGGCAGGGACGAACACTGAAGCTTTCTTT
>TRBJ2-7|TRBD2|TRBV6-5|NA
CASNYGGEGNLYEQYF
TGTGCCAGCAATTATGGGGGGGAGGGAAACTTGTACGAGCAGTACTTC
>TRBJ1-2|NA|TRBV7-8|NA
CASSLSNYGYTF
TGTGCCAGCAGCTTAAGTAATTATGGCTACACCTTC
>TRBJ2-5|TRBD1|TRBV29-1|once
CSVPRQGQETQYF
TGCAGCGTCCCACGACAGGGCCAAGAGACCCAGTACTTC
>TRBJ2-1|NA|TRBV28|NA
CASSSISGLRGEQFF
TGTGCCAGCAGTTCGATCAGCGGGTTAAGGGGTGAGCAGTTCTTC
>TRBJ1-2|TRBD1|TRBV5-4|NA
CASSLASGQGASSYGYTF
TGTGCCAGCAGCTTGGCCTCGGGACAGGGGGCCTCGAGCTATGGCTACACCTTC
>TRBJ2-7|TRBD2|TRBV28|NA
CASSPSGSYEQYF
TGTGCCAGCAGTCCTAGCGGGAGCTACGAGCAGTACTTC
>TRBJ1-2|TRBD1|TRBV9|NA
CASRRDRSYGYTF
TGTGCCAGCCGCCGGGACAGGAGCTATGGCTACACCTTC
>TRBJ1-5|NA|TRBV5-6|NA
CASSLSNQPQHF
TGTGCCAGCAGCTTGAGCAATCAGCCCCAGCATTTT
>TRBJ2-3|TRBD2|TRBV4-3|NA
CASSPETSGRMTQYF
TGCGCCAGCAGCCCCGAGACTAGCGGGAGAATGACGCAGTATTTT
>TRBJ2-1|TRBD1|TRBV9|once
CASSGGQLYNEQFF
TGTGCCAGCAGCGGGGGACAGCTCTACAATGAGCAGTTCTTC